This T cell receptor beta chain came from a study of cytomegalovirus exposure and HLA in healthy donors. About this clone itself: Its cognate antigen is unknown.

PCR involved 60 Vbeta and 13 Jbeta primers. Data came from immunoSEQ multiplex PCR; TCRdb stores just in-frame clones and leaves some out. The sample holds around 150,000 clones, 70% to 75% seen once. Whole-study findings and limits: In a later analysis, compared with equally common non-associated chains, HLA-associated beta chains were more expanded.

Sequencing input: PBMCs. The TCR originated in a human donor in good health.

CDR3 sequence reads: CASSENPLAGYEQYF. DNA of the CDR3: TGCGCCAGCAGTGAGAACCCCCTAGCGGGTTACGAGCAGTACTTC. The chain is built from TRBV10-1 and TRBJ2-7, with 8 bases matching TRBD2. Trimming at V came to 2 bases and at J to 4 bases, leaving 7 bases not matched to a gene. This CDR3 contains 15 residues. The V gene's germline CDR1 is WNHNN and CDR2 SYGVQD (reference sequence).